This passage covers 24 T cell receptor beta chains from one sample sequenced in a study of T cells after yellow fever vaccination. TCRdb independently ran MiXCR on the 5' RACE reads; one entry per CDR3 protein. The sample shows more than 300,000 distinct CDR3 sequences, approximately 12% of them seen only once. The sequenced sample was CD4+ T cells sorted from PBMCs, obtained 45 days after the yellow fever booster vaccination. These receptors were collected from a man aged 18-30 years who received the YFV17D yellow fever vaccine.

This clonotype was counted a few times. J is TRBJ2-1 and V is TRBV24-1, with 9 positions matching TRBD2. V shed 4 bases, J shed 3 bases, and the junction held 3 bases outside the gene matches. CDR3 length equals 15 residues. Germline CDR1 is KGHDR and CDR2 is SFDVKD. Here the CDR3 DNA reads TGTGCCACCAGTGACTCGACTAGCGGCTACAATGAGCAGTTCTTC. This gives the protein CATSDSTSGYNEQFF.

The sample holds a few counts of this clonotype. V is TRBV6-1 and J is TRBJ2-2; the D gene could be TRBD1 or TRBD2 (5 bases each). V gave up 8 bases and J gave up 1 base, with 14 bases separating them. CDR3 length: 15 residues. Germline CDR1 MNHNS, CDR2 SASEGT. CDR3 amino acids: CASVWGNLNTGELFF. The CDR3 DNA follows: TGTGCCAGCGTTTGGGGGAACCTGAACACCGGGGAGCTGTTTTTT.

A few counts support this clonotype. This rearrangement joins TRBV6-2 or TRBV6-3 to TRBJ2-1, with 11 bases matching TRBD2. V shed 6 bases, J shed 0 bases, and the junction held 7 bases outside the gene matches. The CDR3 length is 17 residues. Germline assignment: CDR1 MNHEY and CDR2 SVGEGT. CDR3 amino acids: CASSALAGGPSYNEQFF. The CDR3 coding sequence is TGTGCCAGCAGCGCCTTAGCGGGGGGGCCCTCCTACAATGAGCAGTTCTTC.

There are many counts of this clonotype. The V call is TRBV4-2, the J call TRBJ2-5; TRBD2 matches 13 bases. Trimming removed 4 bases from V and 3 bases from J; junction bases left unmatched: 8. This CDR3 has 17 residues. Germline lookup yields CDR1 LGHNA and CDR2 YNFKEQ. This chain's CDR3 is CASSPSTSGGAEETQYF. The CDR3 DNA sequence: TGTGCCAGCAGCCCCTCCACTAGCGGGGGGGCCGAAGAGACCCAGTACTTC.

Ten or more counts support this clonotype. This chain uses TRBV5-1 with TRBJ1-1; 9 bases agree with TRBD1. Germline V lookup: CDR1 SGHRS, CDR2 YFSETQ. Losses at the gene ends were 7 bases for V and 5 bases for J; bases not matched to a gene: 6. This CDR3 has 13 residues. CDR3 nucleotides: TGCGCCAGCTCTCGGGACAGGGTGACTGAAGCTTTCTTT. Translated: CASSRDRVTEAFF.

This clonotype has just one count. The chain employs TRBV7-2 and TRBJ2-3; 10 bases map to TRBD2. J lost 6 bases, V lost 5 bases, and 8 bases had no gene match. Germline V gene data show CDR1 as SGHTA and CDR2 as FQGNSA. The CDR3 covers 15 residues. The CDR3 sequence: CASSITSGASDTQYF. The CDR3 DNA reads TGTGCCAGCAGCATCACTAGCGGGGCATCGGATACGCAGTATTTT.

This clonotype has a handful of counts. The rearrangement uses TRBV20-1 and TRBJ1-1; D remains unclear. Trimming removed 4 bases from V and 8 bases from J, with 17 bases in between. Germline V gene sequence: CDR1 DFQATT, CDR2 SNEGSKA (reference sequence). CDR3 length equals 13 residues. CDR3 coding DNA: TGCAGTGCTACAGCCAAGCTCCCGGTGGAAGCTTTCTTT. Encoded protein: CSATAKLPVEAFF.

This clonotype was detected a few times. The rearrangement links TRBV2 to TRBJ1-1; no clear D. Germline V lookup: CDR1 SNHLY, CDR2 FYNNEI. The V and J ends lost 5 bases and 5 bases respectively, with 15 bases between them. The CDR3 runs 14 residues. CDR3 DNA sequence: TGTGCCAGCAGTCCGCCCCCTTTCGTGACTGAAGCTTTCTTT. Encoded protein: CASSPPPFVTEAFF.

This clonotype appeared many times. The chain has TRBV5-1 and TRBJ2-2; D remains unclear. This CDR3 is built from 13 residues. In germline, CDR1 is SGHRS, CDR2 YFSETQ. V was clipped by 1 base and J by 6 bases, with 7 bases between them. The CDR3 reads CASSLTVPGELFF. In DNA form, the CDR3 reads TGCGCCAGCAGCTTGACCGTTCCCGGGGAGCTGTTTTTT.

Ten or more counts support this clonotype. The V and J genes are TRBV20-1 and TRBJ1-5; the match to TRBD1 covers 10 bases. The germline V gene has CDR1 DFQATT and CDR2 SNEGSKA (reference sequence). The CDR3 runs to 13 residues. Trimming at V came to 6 bases and at J to 5 bases, leaving 4 bases not matched to a gene. The CDR3 is CSARQGAYQPQHF. The CDR3 DNA sequence: TGCAGTGCCAGACAGGGGGCGTATCAGCCCCAGCATTTT.

This clonotype appeared many times. The rearrangement links TRBV12-3 or TRBV12-4 to TRBJ1-2, with D perhaps matching TRBD1 (6 bases). V was pared by 6 bases and J by 2 bases, with 10 bases between. CDR3 length equals 13 residues. In nucleotides, the CDR3 is TGTGCCAGCAGCCTCGGACAGAACTATGGCTACACCTTC. Translating gives CASSLGQNYGYTF.

This clonotype showed up many times. The chain carries TRBV30 and TRBJ2-3, with a possible D match to TRBD2 (5 bases). Trimming left V 4 bases short and J 0 bases short, with 8 bases between. The CDR3 is made up of 13 amino acids. Germline V gene sequence: CDR1 GTSNPN, CDR2 SVGIG (reference sequence). The DNA for the CDR3 is TGTGCCTGGATGGACTTTAGCACAGATACGCAGTATTTT. As protein: CAWMDFSTDTQYF.

V is TRBV6-6 and J is TRBJ1-5; D might be TRBD1 (6 bases). Looked up from germline, CDR1 is MNHNY and CDR2 is SVGAGI (reference sequence). The CDR3 spans 15 residues. V dropped 0 bases and J dropped 9 bases, with 15 bases sitting between them. This CDR3 reads CASSYSGQRLWPQHF. CDR3 nucleotide sequence: TGTGCCAGCAGTTACTCTGGACAGAGGTTATGGCCCCAGCATTTT.

This clonotype was found many times. The V gene is TRBV20-1, the J gene TRBJ2-2; no clear D gene. Germline V lookup: CDR1 DFQATT, CDR2 SNEGSKA (reference sequence). V lost 5 bases and J 5 bases, leaving 18 bases between the germline ends. The CDR3 loop spans 15 amino acids. CDR3 coding DNA: TGCAGTGCTCGGAGAGACCTGACCGGGACCGGGGAGCTGTTTTTT. Translating gives CSARRDLTGTGELFF.

CDR3: CSARRWTGGNQPQHF. The CDR3 DNA sequence: TGCAGTGCTAGGAGGTGGACAGGGGGCAATCAGCCCCAGCATTTT. The chain has TRBV20-1 and TRBJ1-5, with TRBD1 matching 9 bases. The CDR3 contains 15 residues. CDR1 is DFQATT, CDR2 SNEGSKA, per germline (reference sequence). Unmatched junction bases numbered 5, after V lost 3 bases and J lost 2 bases.

This chain connects TRBV7-2 to TRBJ2-7; 10 bases fit TRBD1. This CDR3 region has 15 residues. Germline values: CDR1 SGHTA, CDR2 FQGNSA. Losses at the gene ends were 4 bases for V and 3 bases for J; bases not matched to a gene: 6. CDR3 in DNA: TGTGCCAGCAGCTCGGACAGGGGGAGAAACTACGAGCAGTACTTC. It is translated as CASSSDRGRNYEQYF.

The V gene is TRBV5-1, the J gene TRBJ2-5, with 10 bases identical to TRBD2. J gave up 0 bases and V 5 bases, and 1 base lay outside the gene matches. The CDR3 sequence is 14 residues long. Looked up from germline, CDR1 is SGHRS and CDR2 is YFSETQ. CDR3 in DNA: TGCGCCAGCAGGCTAGCGGGGGACCAAGAGACCCAGTACTTC. This gives the protein CASRLAGDQETQYF. Using reference TRBV5-1 and TRBJ2-5 for the parts outside the CDR3, the full variable domain is KAGVTQTPRYLIKTRGQQVTLSCSPISGHRSVSWYQQTPGQGLQFLFEYFSETQRNKGNFPGRFSGRQFSNSRSEMNVSTLELGDSALYLCASRLAGDQETQYFGPGTRLLVL.

This clonotype was detected a few times. This chain links TRBV10-3 with TRBJ2-1; D might be TRBD1 (6 bases). The CDR3 contains 14 residues. CDR1 ENHRY and CDR2 SYGVKD come from the germline V gene. V gave up 3 bases and J gave up 6 bases, with 12 bases separating them. The CDR3 protein is CAISEQGYPNEQFF. The CDR3 nucleotides read TGTGCCATCAGTGAACAGGGATATCCCAATGAGCAGTTCTTC.

CDR3 loop: CSAPPGLAGQETQYF. As DNA, the CDR3 is TGCAGTGCTCCGCCGGGACTAGCGGGACAAGAGACCCAGTACTTC. V is TRBV20-1 and J is TRBJ2-5; 13 nucleotides match TRBD2. The CDR3 extends over 15 amino acids. After removal of 5 bases from V and 2 bases from J, the junction contained 5 bases not matched to a gene. Looked up from germline, CDR1 is DFQATT and CDR2 is SNEGSKA (reference sequence).

The CDR3 nucleotides read TGTGCCAGCAGTGAACTGGGAAGGGGGTGGTTAGAGACCCAGTACTTC. This encodes CASSELGRGWLETQYF. The chain combines TRBV6-1 with TRBJ2-5; weak D call: TRBD1 (6 bases). The CDR3 length is 16 residues. The ends were cut back, 2 bases at V and 4 bases at J, with 17 bases in the middle. Germline V gene data show CDR1 as MNHNS and CDR2 as SASEGT.

There are many counts of this clonotype. The chain combines TRBV5-1 with TRBJ2-3; 12 bases map to TRBD2. Germline lookup yields CDR1 SGHRS and CDR2 YFSETQ. This CDR3 region has 17 residues. The V segment lost 0 bases and the J segment 2 bases; nucleotides outside the gene matches: 4. The CDR3 region is CASSLASSGGATDTQYF. CDR3 DNA: TGCGCCAGCAGCTTGGCCTCTAGCGGGGGGGCCACAGATACGCAGTATTTT.

This sequence joins TRBV6-5 and TRBJ1-3, with a tentative D call TRBD1 (6 bases). Trimming cost V 3 bases and J 8 bases, with 11 bases left between them. Germline values: CDR1 MNHEY, CDR2 SVGAGI. CDR3 length equals 13 residues. The CDR3 reads CASSYLEGDTIYF. In DNA form, the CDR3 reads TGTGCCAGCAGTTATCTCGAGGGGGACACCATATATTTT.

This rearrangement joins TRBV5-5 to TRBJ1-6, with D tentatively TRBD1 (6 bases). The CDR3 runs to 16 residues. The germline V gene encodes CDR1 SGHKS and CDR2 YYEKEE (reference sequence). V shed 0 bases and J shed 3 bases, with 10 bases lying between them. In nucleotides, the CDR3 is TGTGCCAGCAGCTTGGGACAGGAGAGCTATAATTCACCCCTCCACTTT. It is translated as CASSLGQESYNSPLHF.

This clonotype was recorded many times. The chain carries TRBV7-9 and TRBJ1-1; a possible D gene is TRBD1 (6 bases). The ends were cut back, 5 bases at V and 4 bases at J, with 14 bases in the middle. The CDR3 sequence is 14 residues long. Germline lookup yields CDR1 SEHNR and CDR2 FQNEAQ (reference sequence). DNA of the CDR3: TGTGCCAGCAGCCGAGGGGGGGTTCGCACTGAAGCTTTCTTT. Translated: CASSRGGVRTEAFF.